These T cell receptor beta chains were read from a single sample in a study of OX40 agonist ivuxolimab in advanced cancers. Profiling relied on immunoSEQ multiplex PCR, and the TCRdb table lists in-frame clones only, not all of them. The sample records just over 70,000 clones, 80% to 85% being singletons. The starting material was CD4+ or CD8+ T cells sorted from blood, obtained in a trial of the OX40 agonist ivuxolimab. The receptor set was obtained from an adult with an advanced solid tumor such as melanoma, head and neck, liver or kidney cancer. CDR3s include the opening cysteine and the closing phenylalanine or tryptophan. D genes are given only for firm matches. Clone size, where shown, is once, few, many, or a class for clones that have expanded.

V gene	J gene	clone size	D gene	CDR3 protein	CDR3 DNA
TRBV11-3	TRBJ2-2	-	-	CASSLVLTDRDTGELFF	TGTGCCAGCAGCTTAGTTTTAACGGACAGAGACACCGGGGAGCTGTTTTTT
TRBV7-3	TRBJ2-3	-	TRBD2	CASSLGGLAGDPDTQYF	TGTGCCAGCAGCTTAGGTGGACTAGCGGGAGACCCAGATACGCAGTATTTT
TRBV19	TRBJ1-1	few	TRBD1	CASSLDRDTEAFF	TGTGCCAGTAGTTTGGACAGGGACACTGAAGCTTTCTTT
TRBV7-2	TRBJ2-1	-	-	CASSLDSEQFF	TGTGCCAGCAGCTTGGACAGTGAGCAGTTCTTC
TRBV5-6	TRBJ2-5	-	TRBD1	CASSSGTGRGGTQYF	TGTGCCAGCAGTTCCGGGACAGGGCGCGGAGGGACCCAGTACTTC
TRBV5-1	TRBJ2-3	-	TRBD1	CASRQGSTDTQYF	TGCGCCAGCAGACAGGGGAGCACAGATACGCAGTATTTT
TRBV30	TRBJ2-5	-	-	CAWRRQIQETQYF	TGTGCCTGGAGGAGGCAAATTCAAGAGACCCAGTACTTC
TRBV2	TRBJ2-1	-	-	CASSLIPGAYNEQFF	TGTGCCAGCAGCCTCATTCCGGGTGCCTACAATGAGCAGTTCTTC
TRBV11-2	TRBJ1-4	-	-	CASSPLVTNEKLFF	TGTGCCAGCAGCCCCTTGGTGACTAATGAAAAACTGTTTTTT
TRBV6-6	TRBJ1-5	-	TRBD1	CASNRPTGEGDQPQHF	TGTGCCAGCAATAGGCCGACAGGGGAGGGTGATCAGCCCCAGCATTTT
TRBV19	TRBJ2-7	-	-	CASSPTAALSSYEQYF	TGTGCCAGTAGTCCCACGGCCGCTTTAAGCTCCTACGAGCAGTACTTC
TRBV6-5	TRBJ1-1	-	-	CASSYSWDTEAFF	TGTGCCAGCAGTTACTCGTGGGACACTGAAGCTTTCTTT
TRBV4-2	TRBJ1-1	-	-	CASVWGNTEAFF	TGTGCCAGCGTCTGGGGGAACACTGAAGCTTTCTTT
TRBV9	TRBJ2-5	-	-	CASSVGSGEETQYF	TGTGCCAGCAGCGTAGGTTCAGGGGAAGAGACCCAGTACTTC
TRBV6-4	TRBJ1-1	-	TRBD1	CASSDADRERVRATEAFF	TGTGCCAGCAGTGACGCCGACAGGGAAAGGGTTAGAGCCACTGAAGCTTTCTTT
TRBV30	TRBJ1-2	-	TRBD1	CAWIGDRDYYTF	TGTGCCTGGATAGGGGACAGGGATTACTACACCTTC
TRBV7-3	TRBJ1-1	-	-	CASSLTGGATEAFF	TGTGCCAGCAGCTTAACGGGGGGAGCAACTGAAGCTTTCTTT